The 12 T cell receptor beta chains in this list originate from one sample, sequenced in a study of sequential checkpoint blockade in melanoma. As to treatment: randomized to nivolumab then ipilimumab (arm A) or the reverse (arm B). Clones were read by immunoSEQ multiplex PCR, and TCRdb kept only the in-frame ones, dropping some. The profile covers approximately 2,500 clones, with more than 20% appearing a single time and roughly 15% taken by the ten largest. Sequences were derived from tumor tissue (inferred from file names), sampled from a patient given nivolumab and ipilimumab in sequence. These receptors were obtained from a human donor with melanoma.

The rearrangement uses TRBV19 and TRBJ1-5; no clear D. Trimming left V 5 bases short and J 10 bases short, with 18 bases between. This CDR3 has 14 amino acids. Per the germline V gene, CDR1 is LNHDA and CDR2 is SQIVND (reference sequence). The CDR3: CASSLTVGWGPQHF. The DNA of the CDR3 is TGTGCCAGTAGTCTCACAGTTGGGTGGGGTCCCCAGCATTTT.

The rearrangement joins TRBV15 to TRBJ2-3; TRBD2 aligns across 8 bases. Germline CDR1 is LNHNV and CDR2 is YYDKDF (reference sequence). V was clipped by 0 bases and J by 4 bases; unmatched bases: 3. The CDR3 consists of 15 residues. For the CDR3, the DNA is TGTGCCACCAGCAGAGAAGGGACTAGTGCAGATACGCAGTATTTT. As protein: CATSREGTSADTQYF.

Judged by abundance, this clone is large (0.1 to 1%). This chain joins TRBV11-3 and TRBJ2-7; 7 positions match TRBD1. V was clipped by 5 bases and J by 1 base; unmatched bases: 8. CDR3 length equals 15 residues. CDR1 is SGHNT and CDR2 is YENEEA in the germline V gene. The CDR3, as DNA: TGTGCCAGCAGCCCCCACAGGGGACCTTCCTACGAGCAGTACTTC. Its translation: CASSPHRGPSYEQYF.

The chain uses TRBV16 and TRBJ2-1, with TRBD1 matching 8 bases. CDR1 and CDR2 (germline): KGHSY, FQNENV. The ends lost 5 bases at V and 6 bases at J; junction bases unmatched: 3. The CDR3 totals 13 residues. The CDR3 spells CASSSGQGNEQFF. The CDR3, as DNA: TGTGCCAGCAGCTCAGGACAGGGCAATGAGCAGTTCTTC.

This clone has only a few counts. The chain links TRBV6-8 to TRBJ1-1, with 9 bases lining up with TRBD1. The germline V gene encodes CDR1 MNHGY and CDR2 SAAAGT. With V trimmed by 6 bases and J by 5 bases, 7 bases remained unmatched. The CDR3 contains 14 residues. The CDR3 nucleotides are TGTGCCAGCAGCCAGGGACAGGGATGGACTGAAGCTTTCTTT. Translating it yields CASSQGQGWTEAFF.

The chain carries TRBV6-8 and TRBJ1-5, with D possibly TRBD1 on 5 matching bases. Germline values: CDR1 MNHGY, CDR2 SAAAGT. CDR3 length equals 13 residues. The V end lost 8 bases, the J end lost 7 bases, and 15 bases lay between the germline ends. CDR3 in DNA: TGTGCCAGCTCGTCCAGGGTGTCCCAGCCCCAGCATTTT. Translated, it gives CASSSRVSQPQHF.

V and J are TRBV30 and TRBJ1-5; D possibly corresponds to TRBD1 (6 bases). Germline CDR1 GTSNPN, CDR2 SVGIG (reference sequence). The CDR3 totals 14 residues. V was trimmed by 4 bases and J by 1 base, leaving 11 bases between them. CDR3 protein: CAWTRGGSNQPQHF. CDR3 nucleotide sequence: TGTGCCTGGACGAGGGGGGGAAGCAATCAGCCCCAGCATTTT.

The genes are TRBV29-1 and TRBJ2-7; 10 nucleotides align to TRBD2. The CDR3 has 14 residues. V lost 6 bases, J lost 2 bases, and 7 bases stayed unmatched. The germline CDR1 and CDR2 sequences are SQVTM and ANQGSEA. The CDR3 DNA is TGCAGCGTCTTTAGCGGGGGGCCCACCTACGAGCAGTACTTC. Its protein is CSVFSGGPTYEQYF.

By proportion, this clone is medium-sized. The rearrangement links TRBV6-8 to TRBJ2-3, with 7 positions matching TRBD1. The trim removed 4 bases at V and 5 bases at J, leaving 9 bases unmatched. This CDR3 contains 15 residues. Germline-derived CDR1 and CDR2 are MNHGY and SAAAGT. Written as DNA, the CDR3 is TGTGCCAGCAGTTCCCCCCAGGGGGTAGGAGATACGCAGTATTTT. Residues: CASSSPQGVGDTQYF.

This rearrangement joins TRBV19 to TRBJ1-6; maybe TRBD1 (5 bases). The CDR3 consists of 15 residues. Germline lookup yields CDR1 LNHDA and CDR2 SQIVND (reference sequence). The V end was cut by 4 bases, the J end by 0 bases, with 7 bases between. This chain's CDR3 is CASSRGGSYNSPLHF. The CDR3 coding sequence is TGTGCCAGTAGTAGGGGCGGCTCCTATAATTCACCCCTCCACTTT.

This clone was detected only a few times. The chain joins TRBV11-3 to TRBJ2-7; tentatively, D is TRBD2 (7 bases). V gave up 5 bases and J gave up 2 bases, with 19 bases separating them. Germline V gives CDR1 SGHNT, CDR2 YENEEA. This CDR3 spans 16 amino acids. This CDR3 is CASSPRYREGPYEQYF. CDR3 bases: TGTGCCAGCAGCCCAAGATACAGGGAGGGTCCCTACGAGCAGTACTTC.

This clone was observed once. The rearrangement links TRBV19 to TRBJ2-4; D gene unclear. V gave up 3 bases and J gave up 0 bases, with 12 bases separating them. From germline, CDR1 is LNHDA and CDR2 SQIVND (reference sequence). The CDR3 is made up of 16 amino acids. The CDR3, as DNA: TGTGCCAGTAGTATCGAGACGGTCCTAGCCAAAAACATTCAGTACTTC. Its translation is CASSIETVLAKNIQYF.